A selection of T cell receptor beta chains follows, all from one sample in a study of cytomegalovirus exposure and HLA in healthy donors. Libraries were prepared by immunoSEQ multiplex PCR; TCRdb keeps only in-frame clonotypes and omits some of them. The sample carries more than 95,000 clones, 83% recorded once. The specimen sequenced was PBMCs. The receptor set was obtained from a man aged 18 to 30 in good health and CMV-seropositive. CDR3s include the opening cysteine and the closing phenylalanine or tryptophan. D genes are given only for firm matches. Where a row states a size, it is once, few, many or the class of an expanded clone; other rows omit it.

d_call clone_size j_call v_call cdr3_nt cdr3_aa
. . TRBJ1-2 TRBV11-2 TGTGCCAGCACCCCAGCAGGCAGGGGATCGGGTGGCTACACCTTC CASTPAGRGSGGYTF
TRBD1 . TRBJ2-3 TRBV27 TGTGCCAGCAGGGTAGACAGGGGGCTTGTCACAGATACGCAGTATTTT CASRVDRGLVTDTQYF
. . TRBJ1-2 TRBV9 TGTGCCAGCAGCGTAGGAACAGAGTTGGGCTACACCTTC CASSVGTELGYTF
TRBD1 . TRBJ1-1 TRBV4-1 TGCGCCAGCAGCCAACTCGGGACAGGGGTCACTGAAGCTTTCTTT CASSQLGTGVTEAFF
TRBD1 . TRBJ2-1 TRBV19 TGTGCCAGTAGCCCCGGGACAGACTACAATGAGCAGTTCTTC CASSPGTDYNEQFF
. . TRBJ2-7 TRBV19 TGTGCCAGTACCGGCGGTAGCTTCTACGAGCAGTACTTC CASTGGSFYEQYF
. . TRBJ2-3 TRBV6-5 TGTGCCAGCAGTTATTCGACAAACACAGATACGCAGTATTTT CASSYSTNTDTQYF
TRBD1 . TRBJ1-5 TRBV11-2 TGTGCCAGCAGCTCACAGGGGGCTGATCAGCCCCAGCATTTT CASSSQGADQPQHF
TRBD1 . TRBJ2-5 TRBV9 TGTGCCAGCAGCGCACAGGGGGCTCGGGAGACCCAGTACTTC CASSAQGARETQYF
. . TRBJ1-2 TRBV10-3 TGTGCCATCAGTGAGACCCAGGGGTACGCGGACGACAATAATGGCTGCACCTTC CAISETQGYADDNNGCTF
. . TRBJ1-5 TRBV18 TGTGCCAGCTCCCTACAGGGAGGCAATCAGCCCCAGCATTTT CASSLQGGNQPQHF
TRBD1 . TRBJ2-7 TRBV5-1 TGCGCCAGCAGCCTTGAGGGACAGACGGTCGAGCAGTACTTC CASSLEGQTVEQYF
. few TRBJ1-1 TRBV29-1 TGCAGCGTTGTGGGGGCGCAAGAAGCTTTCTTT CSVVGAQEAFF
. . TRBJ1-5 TRBV28 TGTGCCAGCCATAGGGCGGGACTGAATAATCAGCCCCAGCATTTT CASHRAGLNNQPQHF
TRBD1 . TRBJ1-1 TRBV10-2 TGCGCCAGCAGCAGACAGGGACGGTGGACTGAAGCTTTCTTT CASSRQGRWTEAFF
. . TRBJ1-1 TRBV4-1 TGCGCCAGCAGCCACGGGCAGGGTGGGAACACTGAAGATTTCTTT CASSHGQGGNTEDFF
. . TRBJ2-2 TRBV25-1 TGTGCCAGCAGTGAATCCCTAGGGCCGGAGGCGGAGCTGTTTTTT CASSESLGPEAELFF
. . TRBJ2-7 TRBV28 TGTGCCAGCAGTCTCTTTTTCAATCCAGAAACCTACGAGCAGTACTTC CASSLFFNPETYEQYF
. . TRBJ1-2 TRBV5-1 TGCGCCAGCAGCTCCGGGGTTGGGTATGGCTACACCTTC CASSSGVGYGYTF
TRBD1 . TRBJ2-5 TRBV4-1 TGCGCCAGCAGCCACCCCCTGGAACAGGGGGCCCAGACCCAGTACTTC CASSHPLEQGAQTQYF
. . TRBJ1-1 TRBV19 TGTGCCAGTAGATTACGGGGGAACACTGAAGCTTTCTTT CASRLRGNTEAFF
TRBD1 . TRBJ1-3 TRBV19 TGTGCCAGTAGTAGGGGGACAGGGAATCGTGAAAACACCATATATTTT CASSRGTGNRENTIYF
. . TRBJ2-7 TRBV4-1 TGCGCCAGCAGCCAAGATCTCCCAGGGTCCTCCTACGAGCAGTACTTC CASSQDLPGSSYEQYF
TRBD1 . TRBJ1-2 TRBV5-1 TGCGCCAGCAGCTTGGACAGGGGCTATGGCTACACCTTC CASSLDRGYGYTF
TRBD1 . TRBJ1-5 TRBV28 TGTGCCAGCAGTTTTCTTAGACAGGGGGTCAATCAGCCCCAGCATTTT CASSFLRQGVNQPQHF